Presented here are 27 T cell receptor beta chains from one specimen sequenced in a study of T cells after yellow fever vaccination. TCRdb reprocessed the 5' RACE reads with MiXCR, giving one entry per CDR3 protein. The profile shows roughly 79,000 distinct CDR3 sequences, about 7.7% of them singletons. The specimen was CD8+ T cells sorted from PBMCs, collected 10 days after the first yellow fever vaccination. The receptors stem from a man aged 18 to 29 who received the YFV17D yellow fever vaccine.

This clonotype was seen at least ten times. The DNA for the CDR3 is TGTGCCAGCAGTTCAGGGGGCTACACCGGGGAGCTGTTTTTT. This gives the protein CASSSGGYTGELFF. V gene TRBV12-3 or TRBV12-4 combines with J gene TRBJ2-2, with 8 bases that match TRBD1. The CDR3 spans 14 residues. With 4 bases clipped from V and 3 bases from J, the junction kept 1 base outside the gene matches.

There are many counts of this clonotype. The chain couples TRBV7-9 to TRBJ2-5; 7 nucleotides line up with TRBD1. Germline V CDR1 and CDR2: SEHNR, FQNEAQ (reference sequence). Losses at the gene ends were 6 bases for V and 2 bases for J; bases not matched to a gene: 9. The CDR3 extends over 15 amino acids. In nucleotides, the CDR3 is TGTGCCAGCAGGAACCAGGGGGTCGGGCAAGAGACCCAGTACTTC. This sequence encodes CASRNQGVGQETQYF.

Many counts were recorded for this clonotype. V and J are TRBV27 and TRBJ2-3; D unclear. This CDR3 is 16 amino acids long. Germline V CDR1 and CDR2: MNHEY, SMNVEV (reference sequence). V was clipped by 2 bases and J by 1 base, with 13 bases between them. CDR3: CASSLIQTVGTDTQYF. The CDR3 DNA sequence: TGTGCCAGCAGTTTAATACAAACGGTCGGCACAGATACGCAGTATTTT.

This clonotype showed up many times. The rearrangement uses TRBV27 and TRBJ1-6; 10 nucleotides align to TRBD1. The V and J ends lost 6 bases and 7 bases, in that order; junction bases with no gene match: 3. Germline V gene sequence: CDR1 MNHEY, CDR2 SMNVEV (reference sequence). The CDR3 loop spans 14 amino acids. The CDR3 reads CASSVGQGNSPLHF. The CDR3 DNA reads as TGTGCCAGCAGCGTGGGACAGGGGAATTCACCCCTCCACTTT.

The chain employs TRBV4-1 and TRBJ1-1; D remains ambiguous. Germline V CDR1 and CDR2: MGHRA, YSYEKL. There are 14 residues in the CDR3. V gave up 2 bases and J gave up 5 bases, with 12 bases separating them. In nucleotides, the CDR3 is TGCGCCAGCAGCCAATTCACCGGGGAGACTGAAGCTTTCTTT. It is translated as CASSQFTGETEAFF.

This clonotype was recorded a few times. Relative to the germline gene, one junction end is altered; a read error may explain this. The gene calls are TRBV4-1 and TRBJ2-7; D unresolved. The germline V gene encodes CDR1 MGHRA and CDR2 YSYEKL. The CDR3 has 14 amino acids. CDR3 in amino acids: CASSQARSSSEQYF. In DNA, the CDR3 is TGCGCCAGCAGCCAAGCCAGATCCTCCTCCGAGCAGTACTTC.

The chain employs TRBV6-2 or TRBV6-3 and TRBJ2-1; weak D call: TRBD2 (6 bases). CDR1 is MNHEY, CDR2 SVGEGT, per germline. The CDR3 consists of 19 residues. The V end lost 0 bases, the J end lost 5 bases, and 23 bases lay between the germline ends. The CDR3 coding sequence is TGTGCCAGCAGTTACTCGATATTATTGCGGGGCATCGCGGACAATGAGCAGTTCTTC. It translates to CASSYSILLRGIADNEQFF.

This chain links TRBV7-9 with TRBJ2-2; no clear D. CDR1 and CDR2 (germline): SEHNR, FQNEAQ (reference sequence). V was pared by 3 bases and J by 5 bases, with 10 bases between. The CDR3 has 14 residues. CDR3 DNA: TGTGCCAGCAGCTTCCCCGGTCGGACCGGGGAGCTGTTTTTT. As protein: CASSFPGRTGELFF.

This clonotype has at least ten counts. The V and J genes are TRBV12-3 or TRBV12-4 and TRBJ2-5; D may be TRBD2 (6 bases). V was cut by 6 bases and J by 2 bases, with 16 bases left in between. This CDR3 has 15 amino acids. CDR3 amino acids: CASSRPGRAQETQYF. As DNA, the CDR3 is TGTGCCAGCAGCCGACCCGGGAGAGCTCAAGAGACCCAGTACTTC.

This clonotype came up many times. This sequence joins TRBV5-6 and TRBJ2-1; the D call may be TRBD1 or TRBD2 (6 bases each). The CDR3 contains 15 residues. The germline V gene has CDR1 SGHDT and CDR2 YYEEEE. The V gene lost 1 base and the J gene lost 2 bases, with 10 bases spanning the gap. CDR3 coding DNA: TGTGCCAGCAGCTTGTTGGGGGGCGCCTACAATGAGCAGTTCTTC. Its protein is CASSLLGGAYNEQFF.

A few counts support this clonotype. The chain uses TRBV20-1 and TRBJ2-7; D unclear. The V end lost 6 bases, the J end lost 0 bases, and 15 bases lay between the germline ends. The CDR3 has 14 residues. The V gene's germline CDR1 is DFQATT and CDR2 SNEGSKA (reference sequence). Written as DNA, the CDR3 is TGCAGTGCCACGGACGGAGATAGCTCCTACGAGCAGTACTTC. Translating it yields CSATDGDSSYEQYF.

Ten or more counts support this clonotype. The gene calls are TRBV6-5 and TRBJ1-2; D unresolved. Germline CDR1 MNHEY, CDR2 SVGAGI. The CDR3 is made up of 16 amino acids. The V end lost 4 bases, the J end lost 9 bases, and 24 bases lay between the germline ends. CDR3 amino acids: CASSSSLGLFSMSYTF. For the CDR3, the DNA is TGTGCCAGCAGTTCCTCCTTGGGCCTATTCTCTATGAGCTACACCTTC.

Many counts were recorded for this clonotype. This chain joins TRBV11-3 and TRBJ2-7; D tentatively reads TRBD1 or TRBD2 (5 bases each). Germline CDR1 SGHNT, CDR2 YENEEA. The CDR3 is 14 amino acids. V was cut by 3 bases and J by 5 bases, with 14 bases left in between. CDR3 nucleotides: TGTGCCAGCAGCTTGAGGGGACCTGGGGACGAGCAGTACTTC. This translates into CASSLRGPGDEQYF.

This clonotype was observed at least ten times. This sequence joins TRBV7-9 and TRBJ2-3; 12 bases align to TRBD2. The CDR3 loop spans 17 amino acids. The germline CDR1 and CDR2 sequences are SEHNR and FQNEAQ (reference sequence). The V and J ends lost 5 bases and 5 bases, in that order; junction bases with no gene match: 11. CDR3 sequence: CASSPRRTSGVKDTQYF. The CDR3 DNA reads as TGTGCCAGCAGCCCCCGAAGGACTAGCGGGGTGAAAGATACGCAGTATTTT. Filled out from reference TRBV7-9 and TRBJ2-3, the complete variable domain reads DTGVSQNPRHKITKRGQNVTFRCDPISEHNRLYWYRQTLGQGPEFLTYFQNEAQLEKSRLLSDRFSAERPKGSFSTLEIQRTEQGDSAMYLCASSPRRTSGVKDTQYFGPGTRLTVL.

This clonotype was found many times. The chain links TRBV4-1 to TRBJ1-4; D possibly corresponds to TRBD1 (6 bases). In germline, CDR1 is MGHRA, CDR2 YSYEKL. CDR3 length equals 16 residues. V shed 0 bases and J shed 6 bases, with 14 bases lying between them. This CDR3 reads CASSQDWGARDEKLFF. The CDR3 DNA reads TGCGCCAGCAGCCAAGATTGGGGGGCTCGGGATGAAAAACTGTTTTTT.

The table lists this clonotype with many counts. The chain is built from TRBV18 and TRBJ1-5; TRBD1 is a possible D gene (5 bases). This CDR3 has 15 residues. Trimming pared 6 bases from V and 0 bases from J, leaving 12 bases between. Germline loops: CDR1 KGHSH, CDR2 LQKENI. The CDR3 spells CASSGTGYSNQPQHF. DNA for the CDR3: TGTGCCAGCTCGGGGACGGGATATAGCAATCAGCCCCAGCATTTT.

This clonotype was seen repeatedly, ten times or more. The chain carries TRBV12-3 or TRBV12-4 and TRBJ2-5, with TRBD1 as a possible D gene (6 bases). CDR3 length: 14 residues. Trimming shortened V by 5 bases and J by 0 bases, and 10 bases separated the two germline ends. The CDR3 is CASSITGNQETQYF. The DNA for the CDR3 is TGTGCCAGCAGTATTACAGGGAACCAAGAGACCCAGTACTTC.

This clonotype came up many times. The V call is TRBV20-1, the J call TRBJ2-3; 11 bases align to TRBD2. V was clipped by 6 bases and J by 5 bases; unmatched bases: 7. The CDR3 has 14 amino acids. The germline V gene encodes CDR1 DFQATT and CDR2 SNEGSKA (reference sequence). This chain's CDR3 is CSAPLAGGRDTQYF. The CDR3, as DNA: TGCAGTGCCCCATTAGCGGGGGGGAGAGATACGCAGTATTTT.

This clonotype was counted between two and nine times. The J gene is TRBJ2-2, the V gene TRBV5-1; D may match TRBD1 or TRBD2 (6 bases each). CDR1 is SGHRS, CDR2 YFSETQ, per germline. V shed 2 bases and J shed 3 bases, with 11 bases lying between them. There are 15 residues in the CDR3. The CDR3 loop is CASSFTGAHTGELFF. CDR3 sequence (DNA): TGCGCCAGCAGCTTTACGGGGGCCCACACCGGGGAGCTGTTTTTT.

This clonotype was detected a few times. The chain links TRBV5-1 to TRBJ1-2; 12 bases align to TRBD1. The CDR3 is 16 amino acids. Germline V lookup: CDR1 SGHRS, CDR2 YFSETQ. After removal of 0 bases from V and 7 bases from J, the junction contained 7 bases not matched to a gene. The CDR3 DNA sequence: TGCGCCAGCAGCTTGGCCGGGGGACAGGGGGCTGGTGGCTACACCTTC. Its translation is CASSLAGGQGAGGYTF.

This rearrangement joins TRBV7-6 to TRBJ2-3; 12 positions agree with TRBD2. Trimming cost V 4 bases and J 1 base; bases outside gene matches: 3. This CDR3 spans 16 amino acids. Germline-derived CDR1 and CDR2 are SGHVS and FNYEAQ. The CDR3 reads CASSSRLAGGTDTQYF. The CDR3 bases are TGTGCCAGCAGCTCGAGACTAGCGGGGGGCACAGATACGCAGTATTTT.

There are many counts of this clonotype. This chain connects TRBV20-1 to TRBJ2-7, with D uncertain. V lost 1 base, J lost 0 bases, and 10 bases lay in between. Germline V gene sequence: CDR1 DFQATT, CDR2 SNEGSKA (reference sequence). The CDR3 is 14 amino acids. The CDR3 nucleotides are TGCAGTGCTAGAGTGTCACGTAGCTCCTACGAGCAGTACTTC. As protein: CSARVSRSSYEQYF.

This clonotype has ten or more counts. The V gene is TRBV4-1, the J gene TRBJ1-2; no clear D. Germline CDR1 reads MGHRA; CDR2 reads YSYEKL. The CDR3 totals 15 residues. V lost 0 bases and J 8 bases, leaving 16 bases between the germline ends. The CDR3 region is CASSQDYGRLWGYTF. CDR3 in DNA: TGCGCCAGCAGCCAAGACTACGGAAGGTTGTGGGGCTACACCTTC.

This clonotype was counted at least ten times. The rearrangement links TRBV29-1 to TRBJ2-7; the D is unclear. CDR1 is SQVTM and CDR2 is ANQGSEA in the germline V gene. V was pared by 7 bases and J by 5 bases, with 12 bases between. CDR3 length equals 11 residues. CDR3 coding DNA: TGCAGCGCGCGCGTGGGCCACGAGCAGTACGTC. The encoded protein is CSARVGHEQYV.

This clonotype was found many times. The V and J genes are TRBV20-1 and TRBJ2-7, with D perhaps matching TRBD2 (6 bases). Germline V gene data show CDR1 as DFQATT and CDR2 as SNEGSKA (reference sequence). V was pared by 1 base and J by 4 bases, with 11 bases between. CDR3 length equals 13 residues. The CDR3 coding sequence is TGCAGTGCTAGAGGGTCGGGGGTTTACGAGCAGTACTTC. It yields the protein CSARGSGVYEQYF.

This clonotype was counted at least ten times. This rearrangement joins TRBV27 to TRBJ2-5; possibly TRBD1 for D (6 bases). The V end was cut by 3 bases, the J end by 5 bases, with 13 bases between. Germline V lookup: CDR1 MNHEY, CDR2 SMNVEV (reference sequence). This CDR3 spans 14 amino acids. CDR3 sequence: CASSFAGTSETQYF. Written as DNA, the CDR3 is TGTGCCAGCAGTTTTGCCGGGACATCCGAGACCCAGTACTTC.

This clonotype was counted many times. The CDR3 DNA sequence: TGCAGCGCCCAGGGGGCCAGGGAAATGTCCGGGGAGCTGTTTTTT. This gives the protein CSAQGAREMSGELFF. The V and J genes are TRBV29-1 and TRBJ2-2; TRBD1 agrees at 8 bases. CDR1 is SQVTM and CDR2 is ANQGSEA in the germline V gene. CDR3 length equals 15 residues. Trimming took 7 bases from V and 6 from J; bases not matched to a gene: 13.